The rows below give T cell receptor beta chains drawn from one sample of a study of brain metastases from non-small cell lung cancer. Profiled with immunoSEQ multiplex PCR; TCRdb holds only in-frame clones, not every one. The table lists 910 or so clones, roughly 88% of them singletons. The sequencing input was tumor-adjacent normal tissue. These receptors came from a donor aged 40 or over with non-small cell lung cancer. The CDR3 runs from the conserved cysteine through the conserved F or W. The order of the fields is D gene, V gene, clone size, CDR3 length, J gene, CDR3 DNA, CDR3 protein. A D gene is named only where the DNA matches it firmly. Clone sizes are given selectively: once, few, many, or a class where the clone is expanded.

>-|TRBV4-1|-|12|TRBJ1-1
TGCGCCAGCAGCCAACGGACAGAGCAAGCTTTCTTT
CASSQRTEQAFF
>-|TRBV9|-|14|TRBJ2-4
TGTGCCAGCAACGTAGACCCACTACAAAACATTCAGTACTTC
CASNVDPLQNIQYF
>-|TRBV12-3/TRBV12-4|-|13|TRBJ2-4
TGTGCCAGCAGTTTGTCAGATAAAAACATTCAGTACTTC
CASSLSDKNIQYF
>-|TRBV4-1|once|18|TRBJ1-5
TGCGCCAGCAGCCAAGATCTATTCATCGGACAGCTTAATCAGCCCCAGCATTTT
CASSQDLFIGQLNQPQHF
>TRBD2|TRBV2|-|16|TRBJ2-1
TGTGCCAGCAGAGGGACTAGCGGGATTAGAGGGAATGAGCAGTTCTTC
CASRGTSGIRGNEQFF
>-|TRBV7-9|-|14|TRBJ2-2
TGTGCCAGCAGGGACAGTCCGAACACCGGGGAGCTGTTTTTT
CASRDSPNTGELFF
>-|TRBV3-1/TRBV3-2|-|14|TRBJ2-5
TGTGCCAGCAGCCCGCCGGGACTCCGAGAGACCCAGTACTTC
CASSPPGLRETQYF
>-|TRBV10-3|few|14|TRBJ1-2
TGTGCCATCAGTGAGTCAGCTTCTAACTATGGCTACACCTTC
CAISESASNYGYTF
>TRBD2|TRBV14|-|15|TRBJ2-5
TGTGCCAGCAGTCTGACTAGCGGGGCTCAAGAGACCCAGTACTTC
CASSLTSGAQETQYF
>-|TRBV6-5|-|14|TRBJ1-1
TGTGCCAGCAGCAGCACAGGGTTTCGGACTGAAGCTTTCTTT
CASSSTGFRTEAFF
>-|TRBV7-3|-|12|TRBJ2-3
TGTGCCAGCAGCCAACCTGGGGGGACGCAGTATTTT
CASSQPGGTQYF
>-|TRBV7-2|-|16|TRBJ1-6
TGTGCCAGCAGCTCCGGGTCTCCGATTGGGAACTCACCCCTCCACTTT
CASSSGSPIGNSPLHF
>-|TRBV4-1|-|15|TRBJ1-1
TGCGCCAGCAGACACCCAGGAGTCCAGAACACTGAAGCTTTCTTT
CASRHPGVQNTEAFF
>-|TRBV20-1|-|15|TRBJ1-1
TGCAGTGCTAGTCCAAACGCGGGGGGGAACACTAAAGCTTTCTTT
CSASPNAGGNTKAFF
>-|TRBV2|-|15|TRBJ1-5
TGTGCCAGCAGTGAAGGGCAGGGTTCGTATCAGCCCCAGCATTTT
CASSEGQGSYQPQHF
>-|TRBV6-5|-|14|TRBJ1-5
TGTGCCAGCAGTTACTCGATGGGGGGTCAGCCCCAGCATTTT
CASSYSMGGQPQHF
>TRBD1|TRBV5-1|-|13|TRBJ2-7
TGCGCCAGCAGCAATAGGACAGGGCTTGAGCAGTACTTC
CASSNRTGLEQYF
>TRBD2|TRBV28|-|16|TRBJ2-1
TGTGCCAGCAGTTTATCTGCAGCGGGGGGACACAATGAGCAGTTCTTC
CASSLSAAGGHNEQFF
>-|TRBV6-5|-|12|TRBJ1-1
TGTGCCAGACCGGGGAGTCGCACTGAAGCTTTCTTT
CARPGSRTEAFF
>-|TRBV3-1/TRBV3-2|-|17|TRBJ1-5
TGTGCCAGCAGCTGTTACAATCCCATTTGGCATCATCAGCCCCAGCATTTT
CASSCYNPIWHHQPQHF
>-|TRBV7-3|-|14|TRBJ1-2
TGTGCCAGCAGCTTAACGGGGGGGACCTATGGCTACACCTTC
CASSLTGGTYGYTF
>-|TRBV9|-|14|TRBJ2-7
TGTGCCAGCAGCGTAGTTCTCCAGGGAGGCGAGCAGTACTTC
CASSVVLQGGEQYF
>-|TRBV5-5|-|12|TRBJ2-3
TGTGCCAGTTTCATCCCCCACGATACGCAGTATTTT
CASFIPHDTQYF
>-|TRBV5-1|-|14|TRBJ1-1
TGCGCCAGCAGATCCGCCCTTGGGGGGACTGAAGCTTTCTTT
CASRSALGGTEAFF
>-|TRBV6-5|-|15|TRBJ2-7
TGTGCCAGCAGTTACTCGATGACCGCTCCCTACGAGCAGTACTTC
CASSYSMTAPYEQYF
>-|TRBV7-2|-|13|TRBJ1-2
TGTGCCAGCAGCCCCCCGGGGGAGGACGGTATCGCCTTC
CASSPPGEDGIAF
>-|TRBV19|once|14|TRBJ1-1
TGTGCCAGTAGTGTCGGACACCTGAACACTGAAGCTTTCTTT
CASSVGHLNTEAFF
>TRBD1|TRBV4-3|once|16|TRBJ1-5
TGCGCCAGCAGCCAGACAGGGGGTCGAAGCAATCAGCCCCAGCATTTT
CASSQTGGRSNQPQHF
>TRBD2|TRBV6-2/TRBV6-3|-|15|TRBJ2-1
TGTGCCAGCAGTTACAGGCTAGCGGGGCTCAATGAGCAGTTCTTC
CASSYRLAGLNEQFF
>-|TRBV4-1|-|13|TRBJ1-3
TGCGCCAGCAGCCAAGATCCCGGGCACACCATATATTTT
CASSQDPGHTIYF
>-|TRBV7-2|-|14|TRBJ2-7
TGTGCCAGCAGCTTACAGGGGTCAACCTACGAGCAGTACTTC
CASSLQGSTYEQYF
>-|TRBV11-3|-|15|TRBJ2-1
TGTGCCAGCAGCCGACGGGACTCCTCCTACAATGAGCAGTTCTTC
CASSRRDSSYNEQFF
>-|TRBV18|-|15|TRBJ1-2
TGTGCCAGCTCGGTAAGCCTAGAAGCTAACTATGGCTACACCTTC
CASSVSLEANYGYTF
>TRBD2|TRBV19|-|14|TRBJ2-7
TGTGCCAGTAGTCGGGGGGTGGGCTCCTACGAGCAGTACTTC
CASSRGVGSYEQYF
>-|TRBV14|few|12|TRBJ2-1
TGTGCCAGCAGCCAAGATCGGTTAGGGCAGTTCTTC
CASSQDRLGQFF
>TRBD1|TRBV25-1|-|14|TRBJ1-2
TGTGCCAGCAGTGAAAGGGGGCCCAACTATGGCTACACCTTC
CASSERGPNYGYTF
>-|TRBV6-5|-|16|TRBJ1-3
TGTGCCAGCAGTTACTCAATAAAGAGCTCTGGAAACATTATATATTTT
CASSYSIKSSGNIIYF
>TRBD2|TRBV6-1|-|17|TRBJ2-7
TGTGCCAGCAGTGATGGGTGGGGCGCGGGGGGGCTCCACGAGCAGTACTTC
CASSDGWGAGGLHEQYF
>TRBD1|TRBV18|-|18|TRBJ2-1
TGTGCCAGCTCACGCCTCTCCCCGGGACAGGGGGCGAACAATGAGCAGTTCTTC
CASSRLSPGQGANNEQFF
>-|TRBV2|-|14|TRBJ1-2
TGTGCCAGCACCAGGGACGTCAACTTCTATGGCTACACCTTC
CASTRDVNFYGYTF
>-|TRBV7-2|-|12|TRBJ1-6
TGTGCCAGCAGCCCGGTTCGGTCACCCCTCCACTTT
CASSPVRSPLHF
>TRBD1|TRBV10-3|-|15|TRBJ2-5
TGTGCCATCAGCGATACAGGGGGGCCAGGAGAGACCCAGTACTTC
CAISDTGGPGETQYF
>-|TRBV15|once|14|TRBJ1-6
TGTGCCACCAGCAGACAAGGGTATAATTCACCCCTCCACTTT
CATSRQGYNSPLHF
>-|TRBV24-1|-|13|TRBJ1-2
TGTGCCACCAGTGATTTGCCCAGGGAAGGCTACACCTTC
CATSDLPREGYTF
>-|TRBV28|-|11|TRBJ1-2
TGTGCCGCGAGTGTCAACTATGGCTACACCTTC
CAASVNYGYTF
>-|TRBV2|-|10|TRBJ2-1
TGTGCCAGCAGTGTAGAAGAGCAGTTCTTC
CASSVEEQFF
>TRBD2|TRBV6-4|-|15|TRBJ2-3
TGTGCCAGCAGTGAGAGCGGGGGAAGGACAGATACGCAGTATTTT
CASSESGGRTDTQYF
>-|TRBV7-3|-|13|TRBJ2-1
TGTGCCAGCAGCCCCATGAAGGGATGGTCGCAGTTCTTC
CASSPMKGWSQFF
>-|TRBV29-1|-|13|TRBJ1-2
TGCAGCGTTGAAGATCAGGCCCTCTATGGCTACACCTTC
CSVEDQALYGYTF
>TRBD1|TRBV18|-|14|TRBJ2-7
TGTGCCAGCTCAAGGACAGGTGACACCTACGAGCAGTACTTC
CASSRTGDTYEQYF
>-|TRBV14|-|13|TRBJ1-1
TGTGCCAGCAGCCCCTGGGGCAGCACTGAAGCTTTCTTT
CASSPWGSTEAFF
>-|TRBV18|-|13|TRBJ2-1
TGTGCCAGCTCACCACTCAGGGGCTCTGAGCAGTTCTTC
CASSPLRGSEQFF
>TRBD2|TRBV7-8|-|15|TRBJ2-7
TGTGCCAGCAGCCCGGGACTAGCGGGGAGCCACGAGCAGTACTTC
CASSPGLAGSHEQYF
>TRBD2|TRBV5-8|few|16|TRBJ2-7
TGTGCCAGCAGCTTGCGCCGCGCTAGCGGGAAATACGAGCAGTACTTC
CASSLRRASGKYEQYF